This paragraph covers one TCR beta chain sequence. Per the original data handling: Amplification with reference gene primers provided the estimates of nucleated cell counts. Assay used: immunoSEQ multiplex PCR; TCRdb lists only in-frame clones, some missing. The DNA gave D and trimming, while V, J and clone size come from that table. The data contain approximately 230,000 clones, 70% to 90% of them singletons. Germline V lookup: CDR1 MNHEY, CDR2 SMNVEV (reference sequence). The CDR3 runs to 14 residues. Trimming left V 4 bases short and J 3 bases short, with 10 bases between. This record comes from a study of blood T cell repertoires in COVID-19.

The sequenced sample consisted of peripheral blood. The receptor comes from a man aged 18 to 29 with active or convalescent COVID-19. V gene TRBV27 combines with J gene TRBJ1-5; tentative D call: TRBD1 (6 bases). The CDR3 DNA follows: TGTGCCAGCAGTTCTGACAGGATCAATCAGCCCCAGCATTTT. This sequence encodes CASSSDRINQPQHF.